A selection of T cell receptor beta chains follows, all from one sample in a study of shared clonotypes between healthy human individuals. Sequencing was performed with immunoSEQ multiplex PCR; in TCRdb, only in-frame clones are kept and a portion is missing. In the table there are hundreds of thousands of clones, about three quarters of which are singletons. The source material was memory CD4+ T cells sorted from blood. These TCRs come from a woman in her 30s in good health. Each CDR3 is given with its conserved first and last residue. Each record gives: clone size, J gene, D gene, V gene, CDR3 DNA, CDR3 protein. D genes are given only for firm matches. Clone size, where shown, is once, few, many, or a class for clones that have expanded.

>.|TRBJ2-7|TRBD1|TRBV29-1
TGCAGCGTGGCGACAGGACAGGGTAACGAGCAGTACTTC
CSVATGQGNEQYF
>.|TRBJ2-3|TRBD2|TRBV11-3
TGTGCCAGCAGCTTGGGGGGAGCGGGAACGCAGTATTTT
CASSLGGAGTQYF
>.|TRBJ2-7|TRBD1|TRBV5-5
TGTGCCAGCAGCGATTTCGGACAGGGGGGATCCTACGAGCAGTACTTC
CASSDFGQGGSYEQYF
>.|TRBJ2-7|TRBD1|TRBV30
TGTGCCGTACGAATTCCGGGACAGATCAAAAACGAGCAGTACTTC
CAVRIPGQIKNEQYF
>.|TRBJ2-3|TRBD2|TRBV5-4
TGTGCCAGCAGCCTCGGGACTAGCGGAAGCACAGATACGCAGTATTTT
CASSLGTSGSTDTQYF
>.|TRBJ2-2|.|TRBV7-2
TGTGCCAGCAGCTTAAATTCACTAGTAACCGGGGAGCTGTTTTTT
CASSLNSLVTGELFF
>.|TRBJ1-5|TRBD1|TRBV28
TGTGCCAGCACCCCGGACAGGAATCAGCCCCAGCATTTT
CASTPDRNQPQHF
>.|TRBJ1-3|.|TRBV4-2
TGTGCCAGCAGCCAAGAACGGGCTACCTCTGGAAACACCATATATTTT
CASSQERATSGNTIYF
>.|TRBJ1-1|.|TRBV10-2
TGCGCCAGCAGTGAGTGGTCAGGGCTACTCTCTGAAGCTTTCTTT
CASSEWSGLLSEAFF
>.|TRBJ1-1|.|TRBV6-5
TGTGCCAGCTCCAAGGAGGGGGGGGCTGAAGCTTTCTTT
CASSKEGGAEAFF
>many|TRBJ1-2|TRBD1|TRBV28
TGTGCCAGCAGGAGGGACAGCCTCTATGGCTACACCTTC
CASRRDSLYGYTF
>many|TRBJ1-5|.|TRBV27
TGTGCCAGCAGTTTATCCCGAGATCAGCCCCAGCATTTT
CASSLSRDQPQHF
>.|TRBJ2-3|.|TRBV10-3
TGTGCCATCAGTGACCCAGACCGGGGGGCGAGGAGGGATACGCAGTATTTT
CAISDPDRGARRDTQYF
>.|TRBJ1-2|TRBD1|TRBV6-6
TGTGCCAGCAGACAGGGGTCCTATGGCTACACCTTC
CASRQGSYGYTF
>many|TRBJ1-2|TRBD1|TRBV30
TGTGCCTGGGGACAGGGGGCAGGGGGCTACACCTTC
CAWGQGAGGYTF
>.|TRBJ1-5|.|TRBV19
TGTGCCAGTAGTATAGGTCGTGTTAGCAATCAGCCCCAGCATTTT
CASSIGRVSNQPQHF
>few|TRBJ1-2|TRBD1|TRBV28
TGTGCCAGCAGTTCGACAGGGGGGGTGGATGGCTACACCTTC
CASSSTGGVDGYTF
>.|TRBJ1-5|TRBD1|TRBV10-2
TGCGCCAGCGGGGGGACAGGGCGCAATCAGCCCCAGCATTTT
CASGGTGRNQPQHF
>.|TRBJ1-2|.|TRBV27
TGTGCCAGCAGTTTAAGCCAGGGTACGGGATTGAGCGGCTACACCTTC
CASSLSQGTGLSGYTF
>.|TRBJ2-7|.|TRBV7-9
TGTGCCAGCAGCAAACCGGACAGCCCCGGGCAGTACTTC
CASSKPDSPGQYF
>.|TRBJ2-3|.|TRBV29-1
TGCAGCGGGGGAGGAGGTGCCACAGATACGCAGTATTTT
CSGGGGATDTQYF
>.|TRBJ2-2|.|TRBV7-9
TGTGCCAGCAGCTCGGGGTCAGGGGTGAACACCGGGGAGCTGTTTTTT
CASSSGSGVNTGELFF
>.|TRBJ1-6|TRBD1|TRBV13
TGTGCCAGCAGCTTACGGGGACAGGGGGATTCACCCCTCCACTTT
CASSLRGQGDSPLHF
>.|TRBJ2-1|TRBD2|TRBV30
TGTGCCTGGAAAGCCCACCGTAGCGGGAGGGCAAATGAGCAGTTCTTC
CAWKAHRSGRANEQFF
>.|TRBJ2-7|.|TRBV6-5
TGTGCCAGCAGTTACTCGAGCCCTCCCTCTTTCGAGCAGTACTTC
CASSYSSPPSFEQYF
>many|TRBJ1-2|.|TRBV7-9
TGTGCCAGCATCTCACAAAATGGGGCGACCCGTGGCTATGGCTACACCTTC
CASISQNGATRGYGYTF